This is a list of T cell receptor beta chains from one sample in a study of blood T cell repertoires in acute mononucleosis. TCRdb's table, derived via immunoSEQ multiplex PCR, lists solely in-frame clones and lacks some. The sample records approximately 2,300 clones, 25% being singletons. The input for sequencing was EBV GLC epitope tetramer+ CD8+ T cells sorted from PBMCs, taken during convalescence from infectious mononucleosis. The receptors derive from a woman aged 18-29 years with infectious mononucleosis caused by EBV. Both conserved end residues are part of each CDR3. A D gene is named only where the DNA matches it firmly. Rows may omit the clone size; those that give it use once, few, many or a size class.

D | J | size | V | DNA | CDR3
- | TRBJ1-2 | - | TRBV20-1 | TGCAGTGCTAGAAACGGCTACACCTTC | CSARNGYTF
- | TRBJ1-2 | few | TRBV9 | TGTGCCAGCAGCCCCCGGGGAACGCGGGGCTACACCTTC | CASSPRGTRGYTF
- | TRBJ1-4 | few | TRBV29-1 | TGCAGCGTTGGGTCCGGGGGAAATGAAAAACTGTTTTTT | CSVGSGGNEKLFF
- | TRBJ2-2 | - | TRBV6-1 | - | CASSEGRVAPGELFFF
TRBD2 | TRBJ2-1 | few | TRBV23-1 | TGCACCAGCGCCCGGACTAGCGGGAGGAGAGAGGAGTTCTTC | CTSARTSGRREEFF
TRBD1 | TRBJ2-1 | - | TRBV29-1 | TGCAGCGTTGGGTCCGGGACAGATTACAATGAGCAGTTCTTC | CSVGSGTDYNEQFF
- | TRBJ2-7 | few | TRBV11-2 | TGTGCCAGCAGCTTAGATAGCGGTTTAACCTACGAGCAGTACTTC | CASSLDSGLTYEQYF
- | TRBJ2-1 | - | TRBV27 | TGTGCCAGCAGTTTATCCCCGCCATGGTGGGGCTACAATGAGTTCTTC | CASSLSPPWWGYNEFF
TRBD1 | TRBJ1-4 | many | TRBV7-9 | TGTGCCAGCAGCCCGGGACAGGTCTGGGGTGAAAAACTGTTTTTT | CASSPGQVWGEKLFF
TRBD2 | TRBJ2-7 | many | TRBV14 | TGTGCCAGCAGTCCTACTAGCGGGAGTATCTACGAGCAGTACTTC | CASSPTSGSIYEQYF
- | TRBJ2-2 | few | TRBV6-8 | TGTGCCAGCAGTTACTCGGTGACAGACACCGGGGAGCTGTTTTTT | CASSYSVTDTGELFF
TRBD1 | TRBJ2-1 | many | TRBV7-9 | TGTGCCAGCAGCGCGACAGGGGGGGATGAGCAGTTCTTC | CASSATGGDEQFF
- | TRBJ1-2 | few | TRBV11-2 | TGTGCCAGCAGTTTAACCGGGACATTTAGGGGCTACACCTTC | CASSLTGTFRGYTF
- | TRBJ2-1 | - | TRBV6-5 | TGTGCCAGCAGGATAGGACAGTTCAATGAGCAGTTCTTC | CASRIGQFNEQFF